This T cell receptor (beta chain) was sequenced during a study of radiotherapy plus CTLA-4 blockade in lung cancer. The study's findings and limits: Tumor-derived TCR clones expanded in blood after radiotherapy plus ipilimumab.

With ipilimumab providing CTLA-4 blockade, focal radiation was administered to patients who had chemo-refractory metastatic non-small-cell lung cancer. Profiling relied on immunoSEQ multiplex PCR, and the TCRdb table lists in-frame clones only, not all of them. This sample carries about 94,000 clones, roughly 80% of them seen once, and the ten largest clones take roughly 24%. Trimming cost V 0 bases and J 0 bases, with 7 bases left between them. The germline CDR1 and CDR2 sequences are SGHRS and YFSETQ. This CDR3 has 15 amino acids. Points on this clone: Its antigen is not known.

Sequenced here: peripheral blood, sampled from a patient treated with radiotherapy plus ipilimumab. V usage is TRBV5-1 and J usage is TRBJ2-1; D is unresolved. This clonotype originated in a human donor with non-small cell lung cancer that progressed on radiotherapy plus ipilimumab. The CDR3 nucleotides are TGCGCCAGCAGCTTGGACGAGAGCTCCTACAATGAGCAGTTCTTC. Its translation: CASSLDESSYNEQFF.